Listed here are 29 T cell receptor beta chains from one sample, sequenced in a study of beta chain features in type 1 diabetes. Sequencing targeted expressed TCRB transcripts, as all isolated RNA had been reverse transcribed. Here immunoSEQ multiplex PCR was the method, and the copy in TCRdb shows in-frame clones only, minus some. The repertoire includes 900,000 or so clones, roughly 15% of them detected once, and around 0.02% sits in the top ten. Specimen: naive CD4+ T cells from blood. The receptors stem from a woman aged 18-29 years in good health.

The CDR3 is CASSQLARYNEQFF. The CDR3 DNA is TGCGCCAGCAGCCAACTAGCGCGCTACAATGAGCAGTTCTTC. V gene TRBV4-1 combines with J gene TRBJ2-1, with TRBD2 as a possible D gene (6 bases). Trimming shortened V by 2 bases and J by 3 bases, and 8 bases separated the two germline ends. The CDR3 extends over 14 amino acids. Germline CDR1 and CDR2: MGHRA and YSYEKL.

In this sample, this clone turned up a few times. The rearrangement joins TRBV4-1 to TRBJ2-5; no clear D gene. Germline V gives CDR1 MGHRA, CDR2 YSYEKL. The CDR3 is 15 amino acids. V lost 6 bases and J lost 3, with 17 bases in between. As DNA, the CDR3 is TGCGCCAGCAGTCTCCAACCGGGCCCAAAAGAGACCCAGTACTTC. Protein sequence: CASSLQPGPKETQYF.

This clone was seen a handful of times. This chain joins TRBV12-5 and TRBJ2-3, with 9 bases identical to TRBD2. V was clipped by 7 bases and J by 6 bases; unmatched bases: 8. Germline V CDR1 and CDR2: LGHNT, FRNRAP. The CDR3 runs to 14 residues. For the CDR3, the DNA is TGTGCTAGTGCCGCCGGGACTAGCATGGATACGCAGTATTTT. As protein: CASAAGTSMDTQYF.

This clone was picked up a small number of times. The DNA of the CDR3 is TGTGCCAGCAGTTACCAAACTAGCGGGGCAGGGAATGAGCAGTTCTTC. Encoded protein: CASSYQTSGAGNEQFF. This chain uses TRBV6-6 with TRBJ2-1, with 10 bases matching TRBD2. Germline V gene sequence: CDR1 MNHNY, CDR2 SVGAGI (reference sequence). The V and J ends lost 2 bases and 7 bases, in that order; junction bases with no gene match: 8. CDR3 size: 16 residues.

The sample holds one count of this clone. The gene calls are TRBV11-3 and TRBJ2-1, with D possibly matching TRBD2 (5 bases). The ends were cut back, 0 bases at V and 0 bases at J, with 6 bases in the middle. The CDR3 covers 15 residues. Per germline, CDR1 SGHNT and CDR2 YENEEA. CDR3 DNA sequence: TGTGCCAGCAGCTTAGAACGGGGCTCCTACAATGAGCAGTTCTTC. This sequence encodes CASSLERGSYNEQFF.

This clone was seen a handful of times. V and J are TRBV19 and TRBJ1-2, with D maybe TRBD1 (6 bases). Trimming cost V 3 bases and J 8 bases, with 13 bases left between them. The CDR3 sequence is 13 residues long. The V gene's germline CDR1 is LNHDA and CDR2 SQIVND (reference sequence). CDR3 nucleotides: TGTGCCAGTAGTATTCACGCGGGGACAGGCTACACCTTC. Translation gives CASSIHAGTGYTF.

The chain has TRBV4-1 and TRBJ2-7, with 7 bases matching TRBD2. The CDR3 length is 15 residues. Germline lookup yields CDR1 MGHRA and CDR2 YSYEKL. Germline trimming cut 1 base from V and 0 bases from J; bases unmatched to any gene: 3. CDR3 sequence reads: CASSQGGGSSYEQYF. In nucleotides, the CDR3 is TGCGCCAGCAGCCAAGGCGGCGGGAGCTCCTACGAGCAGTACTTC.

This clone turned up a few times. V usage is TRBV5-4 and J usage is TRBJ2-7; TRBD2 aligns across 15 bases. Germline V CDR1 and CDR2: SGHNT, YYREEE (reference sequence). There are 16 residues in the CDR3. Trimming removed 4 bases from V and 3 bases from J; junction bases left unmatched: 5. CDR3 sequence (DNA): TGTGCCAGCAGCCCGGGGACTAGCGGGAGGATCTACGAGCAGTACTTC. The encoded protein is CASSPGTSGRIYEQYF.

This clone occurred a few times. The chain has TRBV7-9 and TRBJ2-7; 11 positions agree with TRBD2. CDR3 length equals 15 residues. Germline assignment: CDR1 SEHNR and CDR2 FQNEAQ (reference sequence). V lost 5 bases, J lost 3 bases, and 6 bases stayed unmatched. CDR3 in DNA: TGTGCCAGCAGCCCCCGCGGGACTAGCGGCTACGAGCAGTACTTC. Its protein product is CASSPRGTSGYEQYF.

The chain joins TRBV11-2 to TRBJ2-5; D perhaps matches TRBD2 (6 bases). Per the germline V gene, CDR1 is SGHAT and CDR2 is FQNNGV. The germline V and J ends were trimmed by 2 bases and 5 bases, with 21 bases remaining between them. The CDR3 consists of 17 residues. The CDR3 spells CASSLRRLALSSETQYF. The CDR3 DNA is TGTGCCAGCAGCTTACGACGGCTAGCGTTATCTTCTGAGACCCAGTACTTC. The full variable domain, rest sourced from reference TRBV11-2 and TRBJ2-5, is EAGVAQSPRYKIIEKRQSVAFWCNPISGHATLYWYQQILGQGPKLLIQFQNNGVVDDSQLPKDRFSAERLKGVDSTLKIQPAKLEDSAVYLCASSLRRLALSSETQYFGPGTRLLVL.

The CDR3 sequence is CASSGVGGNYGYTF. The CDR3 bases are TGTGCCAGCTCCGGAGTTGGGGGCAACTATGGCTACACCTTC. This chain connects TRBV18 to TRBJ1-2, with D possibly being TRBD1 (6 bases). CDR3 length equals 14 residues. Trimming took off 6 bases at V and 2 bases at J, with 13 bases between the two ends. Per germline, CDR1 KGHSH and CDR2 LQKENI.

This sequence joins TRBV4-1 and TRBJ1-5; D is undetermined. Trimming took off 0 bases at V and 5 bases at J, with 8 bases between the two ends. Germline V CDR1 and CDR2: MGHRA, YSYEKL. The CDR3 extends over 14 amino acids. The CDR3 here is CASSQDPGDQPQHF. CDR3 sequence (DNA): TGCGCCAGCAGCCAAGATCCGGGAGATCAGCCCCAGCATTTT.

This clone has just a few counts. This chain uses TRBV27 with TRBJ2-4; 9 positions agree with TRBD2. After removal of 5 bases from V and 4 bases from J, the junction contained 6 bases not matched to a gene. The CDR3 length is 15 residues. Germline V gene lookup returns CDR1 MNHEY and CDR2 SMNVEV (reference sequence). CDR3 bases: TGTGCCAGCAGTCTGACGACTAGCGGAAAAAACATTCAGTACTTC. Its translation is CASSLTTSGKNIQYF.

A few counts support this clone. The rearrangement uses TRBV27 and TRBJ2-1; D remains unclear. The CDR3 contains 17 residues. Germline CDR1 is MNHEY and CDR2 is SMNVEV (reference sequence). The germline V and J ends were trimmed by 2 bases and 6 bases, with 20 bases remaining between them. Written as DNA, the CDR3 is TGTGCCAGCAGTTTAGTTCCCGTGTGGCTACAAGGCAATGAGCAGTTCTTC. Residues: CASSLVPVWLQGNEQFF.

This clone was counted only a few times. This chain joins TRBV27 and TRBJ2-2; the match to TRBD1 covers 8 bases. The CDR3 totals 17 residues. The V segment lost 0 bases and the J segment 12 bases; nucleotides outside the gene matches: 15. CDR1 and CDR2 from the germline V gene are MNHEY and SMNVEV (reference sequence). This CDR3 reads CASSLSPDRDWPLKLFF. CDR3 bases: TGTGCCAGCAGTTTATCGCCGGACAGGGATTGGCCACTTAAGCTGTTTTTT.

The chain recombines TRBV18 with TRBJ2-5; D unresolved. Trimming took off 5 bases at V and 5 bases at J, with 18 bases between the two ends. Germline loops: CDR1 KGHSH, CDR2 LQKENI. This CDR3 is 15 amino acids long. Here the CDR3 reads CASSVRQLPLETQYF. For the CDR3, the DNA is TGTGCCAGCTCAGTGCGCCAGCTGCCCTTGGAGACCCAGTACTTC.

There are a few counts of this clone. The CDR3 coding sequence is TGTGCCAGTCGTGACGGGAAAGGACAGCCCCAGCATTTT. It codes for CASRDGKGQPQHF. The chain recombines TRBV19 with TRBJ1-5; unclear D gene. In germline, CDR1 is LNHDA, CDR2 SQIVND (reference sequence). The CDR3 is 13 residues long. Trimming stripped 8 bases from V and 7 bases from J, with 15 bases between.

This clone was counted a few times. This chain's CDR3 is CSASHQETQYF. The DNA of the CDR3 is TGCAGTGCTAGTCACCAAGAGACCCAGTACTTC. The V and J genes are TRBV20-1 and TRBJ2-5; D gene ambiguous. This CDR3 spans 11 amino acids. Germline-derived CDR1 and CDR2 are DFQATT and SNEGSKA (reference sequence). V shed 3 bases and J shed 0 bases, with 2 bases lying between them.

The chain recombines TRBV5-4 with TRBJ2-3; D unclear. This CDR3 is built from 14 residues. CDR1 and CDR2 (germline): SGHNT, YYREEE (reference sequence). The V end was cut by 4 bases, the J end by 6 bases, with 15 bases between. The CDR3 nucleotides read TGTGCCAGCAGCCCAAGTACCGGTTCCGATACGCAGTATTTT. Translating gives CASSPSTGSDTQYF.

V gene TRBV18 combines with J gene TRBJ1-3, with D possibly being TRBD1 (6 bases). V gave up 3 bases and J gave up 1 base, with 10 bases separating them. Germline CDR1 reads KGHSH; CDR2 reads LQKENI. The CDR3 spans 15 residues. CDR3 sequence: CASSPGGLSGNTIYF. The CDR3 nucleotides are TGTGCCAGCTCACCGGGGGGGCTGTCTGGAAACACCATATATTTT.

This clone was seen a handful of times. V and J are TRBV10-3 and TRBJ2-7; maybe TRBD1 (5 bases). V gave up 11 bases and J gave up 2 bases, with 22 bases separating them. From germline, CDR1 is ENHRY and CDR2 SYGVKD. CDR3 length: 15 residues. This CDR3 reads CAGSKDTKSPYEQYF. The CDR3 DNA sequence: TGTGCCGGATCGAAGGACACCAAAAGCCCCTACGAGCAGTACTTC.

J is TRBJ2-2 and V is TRBV19, with 10 bases identical to TRBD2. Looked up from germline, CDR1 is LNHDA and CDR2 is SQIVND (reference sequence). This CDR3 region has 13 residues. CDR3 in amino acids: CAASGSITGELFF. The CDR3 region has the DNA TGTGCGGCTAGCGGGAGTATCACCGGGGAGCTGTTTTTT.

The chain has TRBV7-3 and TRBJ2-7, with D perhaps matching TRBD1 (5 bases). V lost 0 bases to trimming and J lost 4 bases, with 13 bases between them. This CDR3 spans 15 amino acids. The germline gives CDR1 SGHTA, CDR2 FQGTGA. CDR3 loop: CASSLTVGPQYEQYF. The CDR3 nucleotides read TGTGCCAGCAGCTTAACGGTGGGGCCTCAGTACGAGCAGTACTTC.

The CDR3 reads CASSLYGTTGEQYF. DNA of the CDR3: TGTGCCAGCAGCTTATATGGCACAACGGGGGAGCAGTACTTC. This rearrangement joins TRBV11-2 to TRBJ2-7; D perhaps matches TRBD2 (5 bases). Trimming took off 2 bases at V and 7 bases at J, with 15 bases between the two ends. CDR1 and CDR2 (germline): SGHAT, FQNNGV. This CDR3 has 14 amino acids. Using reference TRBV11-2 and TRBJ2-7 for the parts outside the CDR3, the full variable domain is EAGVAQSPRYKIIEKRQSVAFWCNPISGHATLYWYQQILGQGPKLLIQFQNNGVVDDSQLPKDRFSAERLKGVDSTLKIQPAKLEDSAVYLCASSLYGTTGEQYFGPGTRLTVT.

In its sample, this clone was seen a few times. The rearrangement joins TRBV27 to TRBJ2-7; the D gene could be TRBD1 or TRBD2 (5 bases each). Trimming took off 6 bases at V and 7 bases at J, with 16 bases between the two ends. From germline, CDR1 is MNHEY and CDR2 SMNVEV (reference sequence). The CDR3 runs to 13 residues. The CDR3 DNA sequence: TGTGCCAGCAGCCAGGGACGGAGCTCGGAGCAGTACTTC. This gives the protein CASSQGRSSEQYF.

V and J are TRBV9 and TRBJ2-7, with TRBD2 matching 12 bases. Germline lookup yields CDR1 SGDLS and CDR2 YYNGEE. The CDR3 has 15 amino acids. The V segment lost 4 bases and the J segment 4 bases; nucleotides outside the gene matches: 6. CDR3 protein: CASSPRLAGGYEQYF. The DNA for the CDR3 is TGTGCCAGCAGCCCCCGCCTAGCGGGAGGGTACGAGCAGTACTTC.

V and J are TRBV7-3 and TRBJ1-1; D perhaps matches TRBD1 (6 bases). The CDR3 has 16 amino acids. Germline loops: CDR1 SGHTA, CDR2 FQGTGA. V was cut by 2 bases and J by 4 bases, with 17 bases left in between. The CDR3 region has the DNA TGTGCCAGCAGCTTAGTAGGGGGGGCGCCCCCCACTGAAGCTTTCTTT. Translating it yields CASSLVGGAPPTEAFF.

The J gene is TRBJ1-2, the V gene TRBV7-9; TRBD1 agrees at 9 bases. With V trimmed by 5 bases and J by 9 bases, 16 bases remained unmatched. Germline V lookup: CDR1 SEHNR, CDR2 FQNEAQ (reference sequence). CDR3 length: 16 amino acids. CDR3 region: CASSPWGDRGIDRYTF. The CDR3 nucleotides read TGTGCCAGCAGCCCCTGGGGTGACAGGGGGATTGATCGCTACACCTTC.

This clone was detected a few times. The genes are TRBV28 and TRBJ1-5; TRBD1 matches at 7 bases. V lost 1 base, J lost 4 bases, and 4 bases stayed unmatched. Germline lookup yields CDR1 MDHEN and CDR2 SYDVKM. This CDR3 region has 15 residues. This CDR3 is CASSLSGTANQPQHF. CDR3 bases: TGTGCCAGCAGTTTATCTGGGACAGCTAATCAGCCCCAGCATTTT.